One and the same sample provided the 26 T cell receptor beta chains below, sequenced in a study of molecular identifiers for immune sequencing clone quantification (dated by TCRdb to about 2018). Library creation used PCR. This sample was sequenced with a NextSeq 500. The raw public reads went through TCRdb reprocessing: fastp at Q25, MiXCR clone calling, in-frame beta chains kept. Rows with one shared CDR3 protein collapse into an entry with the most common genes and DNA. Within this sample are about 40,000 distinct CDR3 sequences, with approximately 24% of them counted one time only. Over 0.95% of the sample rests with the top ten. Sequencing used naive CD8+ T cells from blood, with Jurkat cell RNA spiked in. What this sample's cell subset or site label stands for: FACS-sorted CD8+CD4-CCR7+CD45RA+ naive T cells. The receptors were sampled from a human donor in good health. Some libraries in this study had Jurkat cell RNA spiked in.

This clonotype appeared many times. The genes are TRBV27 and TRBJ2-5; 9 nucleotides agree with TRBD1. The CDR3 sequence is 15 residues long. J was trimmed by 5 bases and V by 8 bases; bases with no gene match: 12. Germline assignment: CDR1 MNHEY and CDR2 SMNVEV (reference sequence). Here the CDR3 DNA reads TGTGCCAGCTCCTCCTGGGACAGGGTACAGGAGACCCAGTACTTC. Encoded protein: CASSSWDRVQETQYF.

Regarding this clonotype: Just one base apart from a much larger clone, this may be a read error. The chain has TRBV4-1 and TRBJ1-1; D ambiguous. The CDR3 is 14 residues long. The germline CDR1 and CDR2 sequences are MGHRA and YSYEKL. For the CDR3, the DNA is TGCGCCAGCAGGCTTGCAGATAAGAACACTGTAGCTTTCTTT. Translated, it gives CASRLADKNTVAFF.

As to this clonotype: A much larger clone differs by one base, so this may be a read error. The chain has TRBV12-3 or TRBV12-4 and TRBJ2-5, with D unclear. The CDR3 is 15 amino acids. The CDR3 region is CVSSLKVTPKETQYF. The CDR3 DNA is TGTGTCAGCAGTTTGAAGGTGACTCCCAAAGAGACCCAGTACTTC.

This sequence joins TRBV20-1 and TRBJ1-2; D is perhaps TRBD1 (6 bases). CDR1 and CDR2 from the germline V gene are DFQATT and SNEGSKA (reference sequence). V was cut by 3 bases and J by 6 bases, with 23 bases left in between. The CDR3 length is 16 residues. The CDR3 loop reads CSARGGGRGFSDGYTF. The CDR3 nucleotides read TGCAGTGCTAGGGGGGGCGGCCGGGGCTTTAGCGATGGCTACACCTTC.

Note on this clonotype: This clone may be a read error of a much larger clone one base away. The CDR3: CASSQGTSRLDEQFF. The CDR3 DNA sequence: TGTGCCAGCAGCCAGGGGACTAGCCGCCTCGATGAGCAGTTCTTC. The genes are TRBV14 and TRBJ2-1; 9 positions agree with TRBD2. This CDR3 contains 15 residues. In germline, CDR1 is SGHDN, CDR2 FVKESK. With V trimmed by 3 bases and J by 8 bases, 8 bases remained unmatched.

This clonotype was seen a few times. V is TRBV6-2 or TRBV6-3 and J is TRBJ2-7; the D is unclear. The V gene's germline CDR1 is MNHEY and CDR2 SVGEGT. CDR3 length: 12 residues. The V and J ends lost 3 bases and 3 bases respectively, with 6 bases between them. CDR3 DNA: TGTGCCAGCAGTTATCCGGACTACGAGCAGTACTTC. Translation: CASSYPDYEQYF.

The sample holds many counts of this clonotype. The chain has TRBV19 and TRBJ1-5, with D unresolved. V lost 2 bases and J lost 7, with 9 bases in between. This CDR3 has 13 amino acids. From germline, CDR1 is LNHDA and CDR2 SQIVND (reference sequence). This CDR3 reads CASSINTDQPQHF. CDR3 nucleotides: TGTGCCAGTAGTATAAACACCGACCAGCCCCAGCATTTT. Full variable domain (rest looked up from reference TRBV19 and TRBJ1-5): DGGITQSPKYLFRKEGQNVTLSCEQNLNHDAMYWYRQDPGQGLRLIYYSQIVNDFQKGDIAEGYSVSREKKESFPLTVTSAQKNPTAFYLCASSINTDQPQHFGDGTRLSIL.

This clonotype was seen ten or more times. The rearrangement links TRBV7-6 to TRBJ2-7; D gene unclear. This CDR3 region has 13 residues. Trimming stripped 2 bases from V and 2 bases from J, with 7 bases between. Germline lookup yields CDR1 SGHVS and CDR2 FNYEAQ. The CDR3 DNA reads TGTGCCAGCAGCTTATACCGGACCTACGAGCAGTACTTC. Translated, it gives CASSLYRTYEQYF.

A remark on this clonotype: This may arise from a read error, as a much more abundant clone is one base away. J is TRBJ2-7 and V is TRBV27, with D perhaps matching TRBD1 or TRBD2 (5 bases each). Germline V gene lookup returns CDR1 MNHEY and CDR2 SMNVEV (reference sequence). This CDR3 region has 12 residues. Written as DNA, the CDR3 is TGTGCCGGCAGTTTTGGGGGAGAAGAGCAGTACTTC. It yields the protein CAGSFGGEEQYF.

At least ten counts were recorded for this clonotype. V and J are TRBV27 and TRBJ1-3, with 7 bases that match TRBD1. CDR3 length: 16 amino acids. V dropped 5 bases and J dropped 3; count of bases not matched to a gene: 10. Per germline, CDR1 MNHEY and CDR2 SMNVEV (reference sequence). The CDR3 here is CASSPLDRAVGNTIYF. In DNA, the CDR3 is TGTGCCAGCAGTCCTCTTGACAGGGCGGTTGGAAACACCATATATTTT.

This clonotype showed up many times. The chain recombines TRBV6-2 or TRBV6-3 with TRBJ2-3; D may match TRBD1 or TRBD2 (5 bases each). V dropped 2 bases and J dropped 3 bases, with 21 bases sitting between them. CDR1 and CDR2 from the germline V gene are MNHEY and SVGEGT. The CDR3 has 18 amino acids. Written as DNA, the CDR3 is TGTGCCAGCAGTTACAATCGAGGGGCGGACCTGATAACAGATACGCAGTATTTT. Protein sequence: CASSYNRGADLITDTQYF.

This clonotype was detected ten times or more. The chain combines TRBV19 with TRBJ2-7; D perhaps matches TRBD2 (6 bases). This CDR3 region has 15 residues. V lost 3 bases to trimming and J lost 3 bases, with 15 bases between them. CDR1 LNHDA and CDR2 SQIVND come from the germline V gene (reference sequence). The CDR3 here is CASSIGSGLRYEQYF. DNA of the CDR3: TGTGCCAGTAGTATCGGGTCAGGACTACGCTACGAGCAGTACTTC.

To note about this clonotype: It may be a read error: a sequence one base away is much more abundant. J is TRBJ2-7 and V is TRBV7-9, with TRBD1 as a possible D gene (5 bases). Germline assignment: CDR1 SEHNR and CDR2 FQNEAQ (reference sequence). The CDR3 length is 12 residues. Trimming took 6 bases from V and 9 from J, leaving 15 bases between them. Written as DNA, the CDR3 is TGTGCCAGCAGGTCAGGGTCTGAAGGGCAGTACTTC. It specifies CASRSGSEGQYF.

This clonotype occurred many times. The chain recombines TRBV7-2 with TRBJ2-1; 11 nucleotides match TRBD2. V lost 5 bases and J lost 0; bases outside the gene matches: 15. The CDR3 contains 20 residues. Germline V gene sequence: CDR1 SGHTA, CDR2 FQGNSA. This CDR3 is CASSADTPSGRPSSYNEQFF. The CDR3 DNA follows: TGTGCCAGCAGCGCCGACACCCCTAGCGGGAGGCCAAGCTCCTACAATGAGCAGTTCTTC.

The gene calls are TRBV12-5 and TRBJ2-7; D is ambiguous. The ends were cut back, 1 base at V and 0 bases at J, with 7 bases in the middle. The CDR3 sequence is 14 residues long. The germline V gene encodes CDR1 LGHNT and CDR2 FRNRAP. This CDR3 is CASGLGYNSYEQYF. The CDR3 DNA follows: TGTGCTAGTGGTTTGGGATACAACTCCTACGAGCAGTACTTC.

Note on this clonotype: A clone one base away is much larger, so this may be a read error. The chain carries TRBV12-3 or TRBV12-4 and TRBJ1-5; D is perhaps TRBD1 (6 bases). This CDR3 region has 13 residues. CDR3 residues: CACSIQGIQPQHF. The CDR3 DNA reads TGTGCCTGCAGTATACAGGGTATTCAGCCCCAGCATTTT.

On this clonotype: This may come from a read error, since a much larger clone is one base off. The rearrangement links TRBV27 to TRBJ2-3, with 8 bases identical to TRBD2. Germline V gives CDR1 MNHEY, CDR2 SMNVEV (reference sequence). CDR3 length equals 15 residues. CDR3 in DNA: TGTGCCAGCAGTTTGCTCAGCGGGGGTACAGATGCGCAGTATTTT. Translation gives CASSLLSGGTDAQYF.

On this clonotype itself: One base away lies a much larger clone, so this may be a sequencing read error. The gene calls are TRBV20-1 and TRBJ1-1; D unclear. The germline gives CDR1 DFQATT, CDR2 SNEGSKA (reference sequence). The CDR3 extends over 15 amino acids. The germline V and J ends were trimmed by 6 bases and 0 bases, with 17 bases remaining between them. The CDR3 sequence is CSAYGRGHLNTEAFF. The CDR3, as DNA: TGCAGTGCCTATGGGAGAGGCCATCTGAACACTGAAGCTTTCTTT.

This clonotype appeared many times. The rearrangement links TRBV6-2 or TRBV6-3 to TRBJ2-3; TRBD2 might be the D (6 bases). The CDR3 is made up of 18 amino acids. V gave up 0 bases and J gave up 1 base, with 17 bases separating them. Germline V gene sequence: CDR1 MNHEY, CDR2 SVGEGT. CDR3 in amino acids: CASSYSSLMERGTDTQYF. CDR3 nucleotides: TGTGCCAGCAGTTACTCGAGTCTCATGGAGCGGGGCACAGATACGCAGTATTTT.

Notes on this clonotype: A much larger clone differs by one base, so this may be a read error. The V and J genes are TRBV19 and TRBJ1-1; maybe TRBD1 (6 bases). The CDR3 has 12 amino acids. Germline CDR1 reads LNHDA; CDR2 reads SQIVND (reference sequence). CDR3 residues: CASSQGNTEALF. CDR3 bases: TGTGCCAGTAGTCAGGGGAACACTGAAGCTCTCTTT.

This clonotype came up many times. The rearrangement uses TRBV20-1 and TRBJ2-1; 10 bases map to TRBD2. The CDR3 contains 18 residues. Germline CDR1 and CDR2: DFQATT and SNEGSKA (reference sequence). V shed 1 base, J shed 3 bases, and the junction held 12 bases outside the gene matches. The CDR3 nucleotides read TGCAGTGCTAGAGGTCAGGGACTAGCGAGTCCGTTCTACAATGAGCAGTTCTTC. It codes for CSARGQGLASPFYNEQFF.

Ten or more counts support this clonotype. This chain links TRBV7-2 with TRBJ1-2; 7 bases line up with TRBD1. Germline trimming cut 8 bases from V and 1 base from J; bases unmatched to any gene: 1. The germline CDR1 and CDR2 sequences are SGHTA and FQGNSA. The CDR3 length is 12 residues. The CDR3, as DNA: TGTGCCAGCGGGGACAGTAACTATGGCTACACCTTC. Encoded protein: CASGDSNYGYTF.

This clonotype occurred many times. The chain combines TRBV12-3 or TRBV12-4 with TRBJ2-7, with 7 nucleotides matching TRBD1. The CDR3 loop spans 14 amino acids. Losses at the gene ends were 5 bases for V and 2 bases for J; bases not matched to a gene: 6. The CDR3 here is CASSEPGQTYEQYF. CDR3 coding DNA: TGTGCCAGCAGTGAACCGGGACAGACCTACGAGCAGTACTTC.

This sequence joins TRBV4-1 and TRBJ2-1; TRBD2 matches at 12 bases. The CDR3 contains 16 residues. From germline, CDR1 is MGHRA and CDR2 YSYEKL. Unmatched junction bases numbered 7, after V lost 2 bases and J lost 8 bases. CDR3 residues: CASSQRLAGGPHEQFF. The CDR3 coding sequence is TGCGCCAGCAGCCAACGTCTAGCGGGAGGGCCCCATGAGCAGTTCTTC.

The table lists this clonotype with many counts. CDR3 nucleotide sequence: TGTGCCAGCAGCCTGGAGCTGGTATCCTACGAGCAGTACTTC. This gives the protein CASSLELVSYEQYF. The chain couples TRBV5-5 to TRBJ2-7; D ambiguous. The CDR3 extends over 14 amino acids. Germline V gives CDR1 SGHKS, CDR2 YYEKEE (reference sequence). Between the trimmed V and J ends, which lost 4 bases and 1 base, there was a span of 12 bases.

The chain joins TRBV29-1 to TRBJ2-1, with D possibly TRBD2 on 5 matching bases. Germline V gene data show CDR1 as SQVTM and CDR2 as ANQGSEA. This CDR3 contains 13 residues. Trimming took 3 bases from V and 6 from J, leaving 12 bases between them. CDR3 protein: CSVERVGSNEQFF. The CDR3 bases are TGCAGCGTTGAGCGGGTCGGCAGCAATGAGCAGTTCTTC.